The 14 T cell receptor beta chains presented below share a single source sample, sequenced in a study of blood T cells in healthy people across ages. Sample-barcoded 5' priming and a J-beta primer mix drove a second PCR of about 6 to 12 cycles. TCRdb called the 5' RACE reads again in MiXCR, with one record for every CDR3 protein. Of more than 1 million distinct CDR3 sequences listed, less than 50% are singletons. The sequenced sample consisted of blood. The receptors here all came from a woman aged 55-69 years in good health.

The gene calls are TRBV2 and TRBJ2-7, with a weak D call TRBD1 (5 bases). CDR1 SNHLY and CDR2 FYNNEI come from the germline V gene. V dropped 7 bases and J dropped 0 bases, with 13 bases sitting between them. The CDR3 runs 14 residues. The CDR3 DNA is TGTGCCAGCACCTGGACACGGGTCTCCTACGAGCAGTACTTC. Encoded protein: CASTWTRVSYEQYF.

Only one count was recorded for this clonotype. The J gene is TRBJ1-6, the V gene TRBV20-1; the D gene is possibly TRBD1 (5 bases). The V gene's germline CDR1 is DFQATT and CDR2 SNEGSKA (reference sequence). V was trimmed by 1 base and J by 9 bases, leaving 13 bases between them. The CDR3 length is 14 residues. This CDR3 is CSARAGTDGSPLHF. The DNA for the CDR3 is TGCAGTGCTAGAGCTGGGACCGACGGTTCACCCCTCCACTTT.

The chain employs TRBV2 and TRBJ2-1; 9 nucleotides agree with TRBD2. The germline CDR1 and CDR2 sequences are SNHLY and FYNNEI. J lost 8 bases, V lost 6 bases, and 8 bases had no gene match. The CDR3 sequence is 14 residues long. The CDR3, as DNA: TGTGCCAGCAGGGAGACTAGCGGAGGGTATGAGCAGTTCTTC. Translation: CASRETSGGYEQFF.

About this clonotype itself: A single base separates this from a much larger clone, so it may be a read error. The V and J genes are TRBV6-1 and TRBJ2-7; TRBD1 is a possible D gene (6 bases). Judging by the DNA end, TRBJ2-5 fits better; the J call may be wrong. CDR1 MNHNS and CDR2 SASEGT come from the germline V gene. The CDR3 runs to 15 residues. The CDR3 protein is CASSEQPGQLETQYF. The CDR3 region has the DNA TGTGCCAGCAGTGAACAACCCGGACAGCTAGAGACCCAGTACTTC.

The rearrangement links TRBV2 to TRBJ2-1; 14 bases are a match to TRBD2. With V trimmed by 2 bases and J by 9 bases, 12 bases remained unmatched. The CDR3 is 18 amino acids. From germline, CDR1 is SNHLY and CDR2 FYNNEI. CDR3 nucleotides: TGTGCCAGCAGTGAAAGCCCGACTAGCGGGAGGGCCATCGGTGAGCAGTTCTTC. Its protein is CASSESPTSGRAIGEQFF.

The CDR3 DNA is TGTGCCAGCAGCTTATATCCGGGATCCAACTATGGCTACACCTTC. Translation: CASSLYPGSNYGYTF. The V call is TRBV7-2, the J call TRBJ1-2; D call uncertain. The CDR3 covers 15 residues. Germline CDR1 reads SGHTA; CDR2 reads FQGNSA. V was cut by 2 bases and J by 2 bases, with 12 bases left in between.

The genes are TRBV4-2 and TRBJ1-1; 8 bases fit TRBD1. Trimming removed 1 base from V and 5 bases from J; junction bases left unmatched: 9. The CDR3 has 16 amino acids. Germline lookup yields CDR1 LGHNA and CDR2 YNFKEQ. For the CDR3, the DNA is TGTGCCAGCAGCCAAGGGGGGGACAGGAGGGGGACTGAAGCTTTCTTT. Protein product: CASSQGGDRRGTEAFF.

This clonotype has just one count. The chain recombines TRBV3-1 with TRBJ2-7; 7 nucleotides match TRBD1. The J call may be incorrect, as the DNA end agrees better with TRBJ2-5. CDR1 is LGHDT, CDR2 YNNKEL, per germline (reference sequence). CDR3 size: 13 residues. CDR3 in DNA: TGTGCCAGCACCACAGGGGATCGAGAGACCCAGTACTTC. Encoded protein: CASTTGDRETQYF.

The CDR3 sequence: CATSRAGRVNEQYF. The CDR3 DNA sequence: TGTGCCACCAGCAGAGCAGGCAGGGTTAACGAGCAGTACTTC. The gene calls are TRBV15 and TRBJ2-5; tentative D call: TRBD1 (5 bases). The end of the DNA is better explained by TRBJ2-7, so the J call may be wrong. CDR1 is LNHNV, CDR2 YYDKDF, per germline (reference sequence). The CDR3 length is 14 residues.

The chain combines TRBV5-1 with TRBJ2-1; the D gene is possibly TRBD1 (5 bases). The CDR3 runs to 15 residues. Between the trimmed V and J ends, which lost 0 bases and 4 bases, there was a span of 11 bases. Germline CDR1 and CDR2: SGHRS and YFSETQ. The CDR3 DNA is TGCGCCAGCAGCTTGGCCCAGGGCCAGTACAATGAGCAGTTCTTC. Amino acids: CASSLAQGQYNEQFF.

This chain uses TRBV6-1 with TRBJ1-1; the D gene is possibly TRBD1 (5 bases). CDR1 and CDR2 (germline): MNHNS, SASEGT. CDR3 size: 14 residues. Trimming left V 10 bases short and J 0 bases short, with 15 bases between. The CDR3 sequence: CAILSWGMNTEAFF. The CDR3 nucleotides are TGTGCCATCCTAAGCTGGGGGATGAACACTGAAGCTTTCTTT.

Only a few counts were recorded for this clonotype. The chain joins TRBV5-1 to TRBJ2-5; maybe TRBD2 (6 bases). This CDR3 is 13 amino acids long. CDR1 is SGHRS, CDR2 YFSETQ, per germline. The ends were cut back, 3 bases at V and 6 bases at J, with 12 bases in the middle. The DNA of the CDR3 is TGCGCCAGCAGCTCGGGAGTTTCGCAGACCCAGTACTTC. As protein: CASSSGVSQTQYF.

The genes are TRBV7-9 and TRBJ1-2; D remains ambiguous. The CDR3 is 12 amino acids. V lost 3 bases and J 3 bases, leaving 5 bases between the germline ends. CDR1 SEHNR and CDR2 FQNEAQ come from the germline V gene (reference sequence). The CDR3 DNA is TGTGCCAGCAGCTTTGCGGACTATGGCTACACCTTC. This translates into CASSFADYGYTF. Using reference TRBV7-9 and TRBJ1-2 for the parts outside the CDR3, the full variable domain is DTGVSQNPRHKITKRGQNVTFRCDPISEHNRLYWYRQTLGQGPEFLTYFQNEAQLEKSRLLSDRFSAERPKGSFSTLEIQRTEQGDSAMYLCASSFADYGYTFGSGTRLTVV.

J is TRBJ2-7 and V is TRBV6-5, with 11 bases fitting TRBD2. Germline assignment: CDR1 MNHEY and CDR2 SVGAGI. The trim removed 5 bases at V and 3 bases at J, leaving 9 bases unmatched. The CDR3 has 16 amino acids. Written as DNA, the CDR3 is TGTGCCAGCAGTACGACTAGCGGGACACTCTACTACGAGCAGTACTTC. Its translation: CASSTTSGTLYYEQYF.